The 28 T cell receptor beta chains given below trace back to one sample, sequenced in a study of response to subunit inactivated influenza vaccine. Each CDR3 protein gets one entry after TCRdb re-called the RT-PCR reads with MiXCR. This sample has 200,000 to 300,000 distinct CDR3 sequences, with about 12% found just once. The sample consisted of non-naive T cells sorted from PBMCs, taken 14 to 15 days before vaccination. These receptors were taken from a man between 45 and 60 years old who received an inactivated influenza vaccine.

At least ten counts were recorded for this clonotype. The genes are TRBV4-3 and TRBJ1-2, with D tentatively TRBD1 (5 bases). Germline values: CDR1 LGHNA, CDR2 YSLEER. Deletions cut 3 bases from V and 2 bases from J, with 7 bases between. This CDR3 has 13 amino acids. The CDR3, as DNA: TGCGCCAGCAGCCAGGGGGGAAACTATGGCTACACCTTC. Amino acid sequence: CASSQGGNYGYTF.

This clonotype has at least ten counts. The chain couples TRBV5-1 to TRBJ1-2; 7 bases map to TRBD1. Trimming removed 5 bases from V and 6 bases from J; junction bases left unmatched: 13. The germline CDR1 and CDR2 sequences are SGHRS and YFSETQ. CDR3 length: 15 residues. The chain's CDR3 is CASSTYDRVSDGYTF. CDR3 bases: TGCGCCAGCAGTACGTATGACAGGGTATCGGATGGCTACACCTTC.

The V and J genes are TRBV29-1 and TRBJ1-2, with 7 bases identical to TRBD1. V was clipped by 0 bases and J by 6 bases; unmatched bases: 7. Per the germline V gene, CDR1 is SQVTM and CDR2 is ANQGSEA. CDR3 length equals 14 residues. The CDR3 DNA is TGCAGCGTTGAAGATTTTAACAGGGGCCATGGCTACACCTTC. It codes for CSVEDFNRGHGYTF.

The V and J genes are TRBV5-1 and TRBJ1-2; maybe TRBD1 (5 bases). This CDR3 has 15 residues. Per germline, CDR1 SGHRS and CDR2 YFSETQ. Trimming took off 1 base at V and 4 bases at J, with 14 bases between the two ends. The CDR3 nucleotides read TGCGCCAGCAGCTTGTTGGGGCAGGGAACCTATGGCTACACCTTC. Its translation is CASSLLGQGTYGYTF.

The chain links TRBV11-2 to TRBJ2-3; tentative D call: TRBD2 (6 bases). The V end was cut by 4 bases, the J end by 6 bases, with 17 bases between. This CDR3 comprises 15 residues. Germline V gene lookup returns CDR1 SGHAT and CDR2 FQNNGV. CDR3 sequence: CASSYPRDPGDTQYF. Here the CDR3 DNA reads TGTGCCAGCAGCTACCCGCGGGACCCTGGGGATACGCAGTATTTT.

This clonotype was counted between two and nine times. J is TRBJ1-4 and V is TRBV20-1; 8 bases agree with TRBD1. Germline V gene data show CDR1 as DFQATT and CDR2 as SNEGSKA (reference sequence). The ends lost 6 bases at V and 6 bases at J; junction bases unmatched: 9. The CDR3 spans 14 residues. The DNA of the CDR3 is TGCAGTGCCAGGTCCGCAGGGGGCTATGAAAAACTGTTTTTT. Translated: CSARSAGGYEKLFF.

The chain combines TRBV6-1 with TRBJ2-1, with TRBD2 identical over 9 bases. The V gene's germline CDR1 is MNHNS and CDR2 SASEGT. CDR3 length equals 14 residues. The trim removed 8 bases at V and 9 bases at J, leaving 11 bases unmatched. The CDR3 loop is CASLPAGGTLEQFF. The CDR3 DNA sequence: TGTGCCAGCCTCCCAGCGGGGGGTACTCTTGAGCAGTTCTTC.

This clonotype was observed a few times. The J gene is TRBJ1-2, the V gene TRBV10-3; D gene unclear. V lost 11 bases and J 8 bases, leaving 21 bases between the germline ends. The germline V gene has CDR1 ENHRY and CDR2 SYGVKD. This CDR3 contains 13 residues. The CDR3 sequence: CAASRTGDRGYTF. As DNA, the CDR3 is TGTGCCGCATCTCGGACCGGGGATCGGGGCTACACCTTC.

The V call is TRBV6-1, the J call TRBJ2-6, with 8 bases identical to TRBD1. Unmatched junction bases numbered 14, after V lost 6 bases and J lost 1 base. This CDR3 region has 19 residues. The germline gives CDR1 MNHNS, CDR2 SASEGT. Written as DNA, the CDR3 is TGTGCCAGCAGCGATATGTTGACAGGGGTCGGTTCTGGGGCCAACGTCCTGACTTTC. This sequence encodes CASSDMLTGVGSGANVLTF.

This clonotype was seen at least ten times. V gene TRBV29-1 combines with J gene TRBJ2-3; D tentatively reads TRBD1 or TRBD2 (5 bases each). The V and J ends lost 2 bases and 4 bases respectively, with 7 bases between them. CDR3 size: 12 residues. Germline V gene lookup returns CDR1 SQVTM and CDR2 ANQGSEA. The CDR3 sequence is CSVEQGADTQYF. The CDR3 region has the DNA TGCAGCGTTGAACAGGGAGCAGATACGCAGTATTTT.

This clonotype was counted between two and nine times. This rearrangement joins TRBV28 to TRBJ2-7; TRBD1 or TRBD2 may be the D gene (6 bases each). V was trimmed by 3 bases and J by 6 bases, leaving 18 bases between them. Germline V lookup: CDR1 MDHEN, CDR2 SYDVKM. CDR3 length: 15 amino acids. The CDR3 DNA follows: TGTGCCAGCAGTTTGCCAGGTGGGGGGCCTGCCGAGCAGTACTTC. It is translated as CASSLPGGGPAEQYF.

The chain is built from TRBV6-6 and TRBJ2-1, with D unclear. Trimming shortened V by 4 bases and J by 8 bases, and 9 bases separated the two germline ends. Germline CDR1 and CDR2: MNHNY and SVGAGI (reference sequence). The CDR3 length is 12 residues. DNA of the CDR3: TGTGCCAGCAGTTCCCCGCTTTATGAGCAGTTCTTC. Residues: CASSSPLYEQFF.

The chain couples TRBV7-2 to TRBJ1-4, with D possibly matching TRBD1 (5 bases). V lost 4 bases and J 5 bases, leaving 11 bases between the germline ends. This CDR3 has 14 residues. Germline-derived CDR1 and CDR2 are SGHTA and FQGNSA. CDR3 sequence: CASSYLAGNEKLFF. The CDR3 bases are TGTGCCAGCAGCTACCTGGCAGGGAATGAAAAACTGTTTTTT.

As for this clonotype: A read error may be the cause here, since a much bigger clone is one base away. The chain couples TRBV3-1 to TRBJ1-1, with D tentatively TRBD1 (6 bases). The germline V gene encodes CDR1 LGHDT and CDR2 YNNKEL (reference sequence). This CDR3 has 14 residues. The CDR3 is CASIQGQLNTEAFF. In DNA form, the CDR3 reads TGTGCCAGCATCCAAGGACAGCTGAACACTGAAGCTTTCTTT.

This clonotype was seen repeatedly, ten times or more. This chain connects TRBV25-1 to TRBJ2-4, with D hard to call. The CDR3 covers 12 residues. The V end lost 2 bases, the J end lost 7 bases, and 6 bases lay between the germline ends. In germline, CDR1 is MGHDK, CDR2 SYGVNS. The CDR3 loop reads CASSEGRNIQYF. The CDR3 region has the DNA TGTGCCAGCAGTGAAGGGCGGAACATTCAGTACTTC.

This clonotype was seen many times. The chain recombines TRBV5-1 with TRBJ2-5, with D possibly called TRBD1 or TRBD2 (6 bases each). The CDR3 covers 14 residues. V lost 4 bases and J 0 bases, leaving 10 bases between the germline ends. Germline V gene sequence: CDR1 SGHRS, CDR2 YFSETQ. The CDR3 DNA reads as TGCGCCAGCAGCCCGCGGGACAACCAAGAGACCCAGTACTTC. This sequence encodes CASSPRDNQETQYF.

This clonotype was seen only a few times. The V call is TRBV5-1, the J call TRBJ2-3; D unresolved. Trimming took 0 bases from V and 0 from J, leaving 8 bases between them. The germline V gene has CDR1 SGHRS and CDR2 YFSETQ. This CDR3 is 15 amino acids long. CDR3 bases: TGCGCCAGCAGCTTGGACAGTACGAGCACAGATACGCAGTATTTT. This translates into CASSLDSTSTDTQYF.

This clonotype was seen ten or more times. J is TRBJ2-3 and V is TRBV9, with TRBD2 matching over 10 bases. The CDR3 extends over 17 amino acids. The V and J ends lost 0 bases and 4 bases, in that order; junction bases with no gene match: 8. Germline CDR1 reads SGDLS; CDR2 reads YYNGEE. CDR3 nucleotide sequence: TGTGCCAGCAGCGTAGTGGCTAGCGGGGGACTGGCAGATACGCAGTATTTT. Translated: CASSVVASGGLADTQYF.

Only a few counts were recorded for this clonotype. In nucleotides, the CDR3 is TGTGCCATCAGTGAACAGGGTGCGGACAATGAGCAGTTCTTC. It codes for CAISEQGADNEQFF. The chain employs TRBV10-3 and TRBJ2-1; possibly TRBD1 for D (6 bases). The V end lost 3 bases, the J end lost 5 bases, and 11 bases lay between the germline ends. The CDR3 totals 14 residues. CDR1 and CDR2 from the germline V gene are ENHRY and SYGVKD.

V is TRBV27 and J is TRBJ2-1; D is perhaps TRBD2 (6 bases). The CDR3 contains 13 residues. Germline-derived CDR1 and CDR2 are MNHEY and SMNVEV (reference sequence). Trimming stripped 5 bases from V and 6 bases from J, with 11 bases between. The CDR3 is CASSPAGLNEQFF. CDR3 nucleotides: TGTGCCAGCAGTCCGGCGGGACTCAATGAGCAGTTCTTC.

This clonotype has only a few counts. The rearrangement uses TRBV7-9 and TRBJ1-4, with D unresolved. V shed 6 bases and J shed 8 bases, with 10 bases lying between them. This CDR3 is built from 12 residues. CDR1 is SEHNR, CDR2 FQNEAQ, per germline (reference sequence). DNA of the CDR3: TGTGCCAGCAGACCTGCGGGGGAAAAACTGTTTTTT. Translated, it gives CASRPAGEKLFF.

This clonotype has more than one count but fewer than ten. The rearrangement joins TRBV6-1 to TRBJ2-7; D remains ambiguous. Trimming left V 8 bases short and J 2 bases short, with 13 bases between. Germline V gene lookup returns CDR1 MNHNS and CDR2 SASEGT. This CDR3 region has 13 residues. CDR3 residues: CASALSAPYEQYF. The CDR3 DNA sequence: TGTGCCAGCGCTCTGTCGGCCCCCTACGAGCAGTACTTC.

The chain uses TRBV12-3 or TRBV12-4 and TRBJ2-7, with D perhaps TRBD1 or TRBD2 (5 bases each). Trimming stripped 8 bases from V and 3 bases from J, with 20 bases between. The CDR3 length is 15 residues. CDR3: CASSYWGPGGYEQYF. As DNA, the CDR3 is TGTGCCAGCTCCTATTGGGGTCCTGGGGGCTACGAGCAGTACTTC.

The genes are TRBV29-1 and TRBJ2-1; 11 nucleotides align to TRBD2. The CDR3 runs 14 residues. Germline CDR1 SQVTM, CDR2 ANQGSEA. J gave up 9 bases and V 4 bases, and 8 bases lay outside the gene matches. The CDR3 region is CSVVPSGRIGEQFF. Here the CDR3 DNA reads TGCAGCGTTGTGCCTAGCGGGAGGATCGGTGAGCAGTTCTTC.

This clonotype showed up many times. The genes are TRBV10-3 and TRBJ1-1, with D possibly being TRBD1 (5 bases). V was shortened by 0 bases and J by 4 bases, with 12 bases between the two germline ends. This CDR3 comprises 15 residues. From germline, CDR1 is ENHRY and CDR2 SYGVKD. CDR3 in amino acids: CAISESGGRGTEAFF. The CDR3 region has the DNA TGTGCCATCAGTGAGTCTGGGGGACGGGGCACTGAAGCTTTCTTT.

The chain is built from TRBV7-9 and TRBJ2-7, with D possibly being TRBD1 or TRBD2 (5 bases each). The CDR3 totals 15 residues. Germline-derived CDR1 and CDR2 are SEHNR and FQNEAQ (reference sequence). With 1 base removed from V and 0 bases from J, the gap between germline ends came to 10 bases. CDR3 in amino acids: CASSLGDDGSYEQYF. In nucleotides, the CDR3 is TGTGCCAGCAGCTTAGGGGACGATGGCTCCTACGAGCAGTACTTC.

This chain links TRBV6-1 with TRBJ1-6; maybe TRBD1 (5 bases). V lost 6 bases and J 9 bases, leaving 18 bases between the germline ends. The CDR3 has 15 amino acids. CDR1 is MNHNS and CDR2 is SASEGT in the germline V gene. The CDR3 here is CASRPFGARGSPLHF. The CDR3 DNA reads TGTGCCAGCAGACCCTTTGGGGCCCGGGGTTCACCCCTCCACTTT.

This clonotype was counted ten times or more. The DNA of the CDR3 is TGTGCCAGCAGTTTAGGAAATGGCTACACCTTC. Translation: CASSLGNGYTF. This chain links TRBV28 with TRBJ1-2; no reliable D call. In germline, CDR1 is MDHEN, CDR2 SYDVKM. V dropped 2 bases and J dropped 6 bases, with 4 bases sitting between them. The CDR3 spans 11 residues.